The T cell receptor (beta chain) described here comes from a study of T cells in women clearing cervical HPV infection. The overall study: Controls' single incident HPV16 infection cleared within 12 months without precancer.

Each participant carried one incident cervical HPV16 infection only. Per the germline V gene, CDR1 is SGHRS and CDR2 is YFSETQ. The CDR3 runs 13 residues. Trimming took 0 bases from V and 6 from J; bases not matched to a gene: 0. Repertoires were generated with immunoSEQ multiplex PCR, while TCRdb's copy carries only in-frame clones and drops some. Here the sample table reports approximately 49,000 clones. On this clone: Read sequence stops 3 residues before the CDR3 end, and the germline J gene provides the missing end.

The gene calls are TRBV5-1 and TRBJ2-3; 8 bases line up with TRBD2. The specimen was blood buffy coat. This TCR derives from a woman aged 18 to 75 with a cervical HPV16 infection that either progressed to CIN3+ or cleared (not recorded which). The sequenced CDR3 bases are TGCGCCAGCAGCTTGGCTAGCGGGGATACG. Its translation: CASSLASGDT. From start to end, the CDR3 is CASSLASGDTQYF.